The present T cell receptor (beta chain) was sequenced within a study of T cells in Graves' hyperthyroidism and ophthalmopathy. Study results and caveats: Ophthalmopathy was distinguished from stable hyperthyroidism by 13 V-J signatures. Most thyroid clonotypes with frequency above 0.001 were detected in blood. Ophthalmopathy, which appeared later, was predicted by the model a median roughly 6.6 months before onset.

The PBMCs studied were ones that came from roughly 9.4 ml fresh peripheral blood. This clonotype was seen repeatedly, ten times or more. What it recognizes is unknown. The junction departs from the called germline gene at one end, perhaps through a read error. The source material, RNA transcripts, was used to amplify TCR beta CDR3 regions. First-round RT-PCR targeting the TCR CDR3 was performed with the HTBI primer set. TCRdb re-analysed the multiplex PCR reads in MiXCR, keeping a single row per CDR3 protein. This sample yields about 640,000 distinct CDR3 sequences, of which less than 25% are seen a single time; about 34% belongs to the top ten. The V gene's germline CDR1 is KGHSH and CDR2 LQKENI. The CDR3 contains 13 residues.

This TCR was sampled from a man aged 25-45 years with Graves' ophthalmopathy. The chain uses TRBV18 and TRBJ2-7; D is uncertain. The sequenced sample was blood. The CDR3 nucleotides are TGTGCCAGCTCCCCACTCTTGGACGACGAGCAGTACTTC. Amino acid sequence: CASSPLLDDEQYF.